These 12 T cell receptor beta chains originate from one sample sequenced in a study of blood T cell repertoires in COVID-19. Clones were read by immunoSEQ multiplex PCR, and TCRdb kept only the in-frame ones, dropping some. The sample contains approximately 200,000 clones, 65% to 90% of which appear only once. The sequenced material came from PBMCs or T cells enriched from blood (not recorded which). These receptors were obtained from a man between 40 and 49 years old who had recovered from COVID-19.

In this sample, this clone turned up once. The rearrangement uses TRBV18 and TRBJ2-5; D might be TRBD2 (5 bases). Trimming stripped 4 bases from V and 2 bases from J, with 8 bases between. Germline CDR1 KGHSH, CDR2 LQKENI. The length of the CDR3 is 13 residues. The CDR3 region is CASSQSGQETQYF. The CDR3 DNA reads as TGTGCCAGCTCACAAAGCGGTCAAGAGACCCAGTACTTC. Using reference TRBV18 and TRBJ2-5 for the parts outside the CDR3, the full variable domain is NAGVMQNPRHLVRRRGQEARLRCSPMKGHSHVYWYRQLPEEGLKFMVYLQKENIIDESGMPKERFSAEFPKEGPSILRIQQVVRGDSAAYFCASSQSGQETQYFGPGTRLLVL.

This sequence joins TRBV5-4 and TRBJ1-1, with a possible D match to TRBD1 (6 bases). The CDR3 has 13 amino acids. V was shortened by 4 bases and J by 0 bases, with 7 bases between the two germline ends. From germline, CDR1 is SGHNT and CDR2 YYREEE (reference sequence). The chain's CDR3 is CASSRTVNTEAFF. Here the CDR3 DNA reads TGTGCCAGCAGCAGGACAGTGAACACTGAAGCTTTCTTT.

CDR3 DNA: TGTGCCAGCAGCCTGACAGGGATGGCCGGGGAGCTGTTTTTT. Protein sequence: CASSLTGMAGELFF. The chain combines TRBV7-3 with TRBJ2-2; 7 bases are shared with TRBD1. CDR1 SGHTA and CDR2 FQGTGA come from the germline V gene. Trimming at V came to 5 bases and at J to 6 bases, leaving 6 bases not matched to a gene. The CDR3 extends over 14 amino acids.

The V and J genes are TRBV29-1 and TRBJ1-1; 7 nucleotides match TRBD1. The CDR3 runs 13 residues. V shed 3 bases, J shed 1 base, and the junction held 2 bases outside the gene matches. Germline V gene sequence: CDR1 SQVTM, CDR2 ANQGSEA. The DNA for the CDR3 is TGCAGCGTTGAGGGACAGCCGAACACTGAAGCTTTCTTT. This sequence encodes CSVEGQPNTEAFF.

This chain uses TRBV28 with TRBJ2-7; D may be TRBD2 (6 bases). V lost 2 bases and J lost 1, with 9 bases in between. CDR3 length: 14 residues. The germline gives CDR1 MDHEN, CDR2 SYDVKM. DNA for the CDR3: TGTGCCAGCAGTTTAGTGGGAGGTTCCTACGAGCAGTACTTC. Its protein product is CASSLVGGSYEQYF.

V usage is TRBV4-1 and J usage is TRBJ1-1; unclear D gene. The ends were cut back, 4 bases at V and 8 bases at J, with 17 bases in the middle. This CDR3 is 14 amino acids long. Looked up from germline, CDR1 is MGHRA and CDR2 is YSYEKL. CDR3 residues: CASSLSGRPEEAFF. The DNA of the CDR3 is TGCGCCAGCAGCCTCTCCGGGAGGCCCGAAGAAGCTTTCTTT.

This clone was observed a handful of times. This chain joins TRBV6-5 and TRBJ1-1; 8 bases are shared with TRBD1. V lost 6 bases to trimming and J lost 2 bases; unmatched junction nucleotides: 5. CDR1 and CDR2 (germline): MNHEY, SVGAGI. This CDR3 comprises 14 residues. The CDR3 nucleotides read TGTGCCAGCAGAGACAGGGGCCCTAACACTGAAGCTTTCTTT. This sequence encodes CASRDRGPNTEAFF.

DNA of the CDR3: TGTGCCAGCACCGACGTGGGGGGAGGTGAGCAGTTCTTC. Translated: CASTDVGGGEQFF. The genes are TRBV27 and TRBJ2-1; TRBD2 is a possible D gene (6 bases). CDR1 is MNHEY and CDR2 is SMNVEV in the germline V gene (reference sequence). Trimming stripped 7 bases from V and 9 bases from J, with 16 bases between. CDR3 length: 13 residues.

This chain connects TRBV7-9 to TRBJ2-4; unclear D gene. The V and J ends lost 3 bases and 0 bases respectively, with 9 bases between them. The CDR3 runs to 15 residues. Per the germline V gene, CDR1 is SEHNR and CDR2 is FQNEAQ (reference sequence). CDR3 region: CASSLGSTAKNIQYF. In DNA form, the CDR3 reads TGTGCCAGCAGCTTGGGCAGCACAGCCAAAAACATTCAGTACTTC.

The chain has TRBV6-5 and TRBJ1-1, with 8 bases aligning to TRBD1. The CDR3 loop spans 13 amino acids. Germline V lookup: CDR1 MNHEY, CDR2 SVGAGI. Losses at the gene ends were 5 bases for V and 6 bases for J; bases not matched to a gene: 5. Here the CDR3 DNA reads TGTGCCAGCAGTAACCCGACAGGGGCTGAAGCTTTCTTT. Its protein is CASSNPTGAEAFF.

This clone was seen a single time. The chain has TRBV5-1 and TRBJ2-7, with TRBD2 identical over 9 bases. Trimming at V came to 7 bases and at J to 5 bases, leaving 7 bases not matched to a gene. The CDR3 is 13 amino acids. Germline CDR1 SGHRS, CDR2 YFSETQ. CDR3 DNA: TGCGCCAGCGTACGGACTAGCGCGGACGAGCAGTACTTC. Its translation is CASVRTSADEQYF. Combining the CDR3 with reference TRBV5-1 and TRBJ2-7 gives the whole variable domain KAGVTQTPRYLIKTRGQQVTLSCSPISGHRSVSWYQQTPGQGLQFLFEYFSETQRNKGNFPGRFSGRQFSNSRSEMNVSTLELGDSALYLCASVRTSADEQYFGPGTRLTVT.

This rearrangement joins TRBV19 to TRBJ1-4; 8 nucleotides agree with TRBD1. Germline CDR1 reads LNHDA; CDR2 reads SQIVND (reference sequence). The J segment lost 7 bases and the V segment lost 10 bases, leaving 11 bases of the junction unmatched. The CDR3 has 14 amino acids. CDR3 DNA: TGTGCCACCCAGGACCAGGGGGCGAGTGAAAAACTGTTTTTT. Residues: CATQDQGASEKLFF.